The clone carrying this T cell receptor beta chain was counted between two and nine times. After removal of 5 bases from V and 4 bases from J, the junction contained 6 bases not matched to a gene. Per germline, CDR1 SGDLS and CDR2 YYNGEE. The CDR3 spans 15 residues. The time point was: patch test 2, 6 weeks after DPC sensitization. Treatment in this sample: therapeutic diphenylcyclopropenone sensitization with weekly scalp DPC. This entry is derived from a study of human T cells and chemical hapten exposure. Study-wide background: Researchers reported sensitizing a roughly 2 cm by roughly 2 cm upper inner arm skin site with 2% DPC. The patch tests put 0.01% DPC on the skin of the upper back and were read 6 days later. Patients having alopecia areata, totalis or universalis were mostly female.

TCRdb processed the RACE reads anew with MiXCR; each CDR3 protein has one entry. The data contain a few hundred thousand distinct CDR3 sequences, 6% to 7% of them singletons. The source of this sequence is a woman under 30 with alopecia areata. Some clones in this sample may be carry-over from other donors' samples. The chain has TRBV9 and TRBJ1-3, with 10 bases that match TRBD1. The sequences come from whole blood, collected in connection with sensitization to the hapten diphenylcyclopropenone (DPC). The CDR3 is CASSSGTGAGNTIYF. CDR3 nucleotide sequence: TGTGCCAGCAGTTCCGGGACAGGGGCCGGAAACACCATATATTTT. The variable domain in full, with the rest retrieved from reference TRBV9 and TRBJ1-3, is DSGVTQTPKHLITATGQRVTLRCSPRSGDLSVYWYQQSLDQGLQFLIQYYNGEERAKGNILERFSAQQFPDLHSELNLSSLELGDSALYFCASSSGTGAGNTIYFGEGSWLTVV.